The rows below give T cell receptor beta chains drawn from one sample of a study of early T cells in non-severe SARS-CoV-2 infection. MiXCR, applied by TCRdb to the 5' RACE reads, yields one record per CDR3 protein. This table holds 15,000 to 20,000 distinct CDR3 sequences, about 5% found once. The sequenced sample was whole blood. Every receptor here comes from an adult who was a healthcare worker with PCR-confirmed SARS-CoV-2 infection or an uninfected control (not recorded which). CDR3s include the opening cysteine and the closing phenylalanine or tryptophan. The order of the fields is J gene, V gene, clone size, D gene, CDR3 protein, CDR3 DNA. The D gene is left open where the match is weak. Where a row states a size, it is once, few, many or the class of an expanded clone; other rows omit it.

TRBJ1-1,TRBV7-2,medium-sized,-,CASSLQGSNTEAFF,TGTGCCAGCAGCCTACAGGGCAGTAACACTGAAGCTTTCTTT
TRBJ2-5,TRBV11-3,-,TRBD1,CASSLGDRVEQETQYF,TGTGCCAGCAGCTTAGGGGACAGGGTGGAACAAGAGACCCAGTACTTC
TRBJ2-3,TRBV13,many,-,CASSRAAGTDTQYF,TGTGCCAGCAGCCGCGCAGCGGGCACAGATACGCAGTATTTT
TRBJ1-4,TRBV12-2,many,-,CASRLAQGRAEKLFF,TGTGCAAGTCGCTTAGCGCAGGGGAGAGCGGAAAAACTGTTTTTT
TRBJ2-2,TRBV20-1,many,-,CSALQQTSRAELFF,TGCAGTGCTCTCCAACAAACGTCGCGTGCGGAGCTGTTTTTT
TRBJ2-1,TRBV28,few,-,CASTLRENEQFF,TGTGCCAGCACCCTAAGGGAGAATGAGCAGTTCTTC
TRBJ2-1,TRBV6-2/TRBV6-3,few,-,CASSRPDGNEQFF,TGTGCCAGCAGTCGCCCGGACGGGAATGAGCAGTTCTTC
TRBJ2-5,TRBV3-1,many,TRBD2,CASSQGVSGPQETQYF,TGTGCCAGCAGCCAAGGGGTTAGCGGGCCCCAAGAGACCCAGTACTTC
TRBJ2-2,TRBV12-3/TRBV12-4,-,-,CASSSPFTPGELFF,TGTGCCAGCAGTTCCCCCTTCACCCCCGGGGAGCTGTTTTTT
TRBJ2-5,TRBV20-1,many,TRBD2,CSARLAGVETQYF,TGCAGTGCAAGACTAGCGGGAGTAGAGACCCAGTACTTC
TRBJ2-1,TRBV7-9,many,-,CASSLGIYNEQFF,TGTGCCAGCAGCTTAGGCATATACAATGAGCAGTTCTTC
TRBJ2-1,TRBV4-1,many,TRBD2,CASSQSPLLRGEVGNEQFF,TGCGCCAGCAGCCAGAGCCCCCTACTACGGGGGGAGGTGGGGAATGAGCAGTTCTTC
TRBJ2-3,TRBV10-3,few,TRBD2,CAISGLAGVGTDTQYF,TGTGCCATCAGTGGACTAGCGGGAGTAGGCACAGATACGCAGTATTTT
TRBJ1-2,TRBV28,many,TRBD1,CASRPGTGVGGYTF,TGTGCCAGCAGACCCGGGACAGGGGTGGGAGGCTACACCTTC
TRBJ1-2,TRBV29-1,many,-,CSIGSQTGYTF,TGCAGCATCGGGTCCCAAACCGGCTACACCTTC
TRBJ2-1,TRBV30,many,TRBD2,CAWSGTSQIF,TGTGCCTGGAGTGGGACTAGCCAGATCTTC